Below, 14 T cell receptor beta chains from the same sample are listed, as sequenced in a study of T cell changes during pregnancy in multiple sclerosis. Some clones are missing from TCRdb's copy, which holds only in-frame ones; the method was immunoSEQ multiplex PCR. The data show about 48,000 clones, with approximately 85% seen just once and 1% to 1.5% held by the top ten. The sequenced sample was CD4+ T cells from peripheral blood mononuclear cells, obtained in the second trimester of pregnancy. Receptors were obtained from a female donor with multiple sclerosis, enrolled in a pregnancy study.

This clone was picked up one time. The chain joins TRBV5-6 to TRBJ2-3; possibly TRBD1 for D (6 bases). Trimming pared 6 bases from V and 1 base from J, leaving 18 bases between. Germline assignment: CDR1 SGHDT and CDR2 YYEEEE. The CDR3 is 16 residues long. In DNA form, the CDR3 reads TGTGCCAGCACCCGACCAGGGGAAGAGGGCACAGATACGCAGTATTTT. This translates into CASTRPGEEGTDTQYF.

This clone was seen just once. The chain is built from TRBV9 and TRBJ2-3; unclear D gene. Trimming cost V 0 bases and J 1 base, with 6 bases left between them. Germline V CDR1 and CDR2: SGDLS, YYNGEE. The CDR3 runs to 14 residues. The CDR3 nucleotides read TGTGCCAGCAGCGTAGAACAAGGCACAGATACGCAGTATTTT. This translates into CASSVEQGTDTQYF.

The J gene is TRBJ2-1, the V gene TRBV27; weak D call: TRBD2 (5 bases). Trimming cost V 2 bases and J 3 bases, with 14 bases left between them. CDR1 and CDR2 from the germline V gene are MNHEY and SMNVEV (reference sequence). The CDR3 is made up of 16 amino acids. CDR3 nucleotides: TGTGCCAGCAGTTTAACCCCCAACCGGGACTACAATGAGCAGTTCTTC. It is translated as CASSLTPNRDYNEQFF.

The CDR3, as DNA: TGCAGCGGGGCAGGTATGAACACTGAAGCTTTCTTT. This gives the protein CSGAGMNTEAFF. The genes are TRBV29-1 and TRBJ1-1; the D is unclear. Trimming shortened V by 7 bases and J by 0 bases, and 9 bases separated the two germline ends. The CDR3 is 12 residues long. The germline V gene encodes CDR1 SQVTM and CDR2 ANQGSEA. The whole variable domain, remainder taken from reference TRBV29-1 and TRBJ1-1, is SAVISQKPSRDICQRGTSLTIQCQVDSQVTMMFWYRQQPGQSLTLIATANQGSEATYESGFVIDKFPISRPNLTFSTLTVSNMSPEDSSIYLCSGAGMNTEAFFGQGTRLTVV.

This clone was observed a few times. The chain is built from TRBV27 and TRBJ2-2; D not certain. V dropped 1 base and J dropped 4 bases, with 13 bases sitting between them. Germline values: CDR1 MNHEY, CDR2 SMNVEV (reference sequence). There are 16 residues in the CDR3. CDR3 protein: CASSLYAPPGTGELFF. Written as DNA, the CDR3 is TGTGCCAGCAGTTTATACGCCCCACCAGGCACCGGGGAGCTGTTTTTT.

This chain joins TRBV9 and TRBJ1-5; D may be TRBD1 (6 bases). This CDR3 contains 14 residues. V shed 7 bases and J shed 7 bases, with 18 bases lying between them. Germline V lookup: CDR1 SGDLS, CDR2 YYNGEE. CDR3 sequence reads: CASGGGGINQPQHF. In DNA form, the CDR3 reads TGTGCCAGCGGGGGAGGGGGGATCAACCAGCCCCAGCATTTT. The full variable domain, completed using reference TRBV9 and TRBJ1-5, is DSGVTQTPKHLITATGQRVTLRCSPRSGDLSVYWYQQSLDQGLQFLIQYYNGEERAKGNILERFSAQQFPDLHSELNLSSLELGDSALYFCASGGGGINQPQHFGDGTRLSIL.

This sequence joins TRBV4-3 and TRBJ2-5; 11 nucleotides agree with TRBD2. This CDR3 comprises 15 residues. V was clipped by 4 bases and J by 3 bases; unmatched bases: 4. The V gene's germline CDR1 is LGHNA and CDR2 YSLEER. CDR3 bases: TGCGCCAGCAGCCTGGGACTAGCGGACAAAGAGACCCAGTACTTC. It yields the protein CASSLGLADKETQYF.

This sequence joins TRBV29-1 and TRBJ1-1; D possibly corresponds to TRBD1 (6 bases). The ends were cut back, 6 bases at V and 3 bases at J, with 11 bases in the middle. Germline V lookup: CDR1 SQVTM, CDR2 ANQGSEA. The CDR3 runs 12 residues. CDR3 protein: CSVNRADTEAFF. Here the CDR3 DNA reads TGCAGCGTAAACAGGGCGGACACTGAAGCTTTCTTT.

The J gene is TRBJ2-5, the V gene TRBV28; 8 bases agree with TRBD2. V shed 2 bases and J 5 bases; nucleotides not matched to a gene: 10. The V gene's germline CDR1 is MDHEN and CDR2 SYDVKM. This CDR3 is 16 amino acids long. The CDR3 protein is CASSLTPGRAWETQYF. The CDR3 bases are TGTGCCAGCAGTTTAACCCCCGGGAGGGCCTGGGAGACCCAGTACTTC.

V and J are TRBV5-6 and TRBJ1-2, with 8 positions matching TRBD1. The V and J ends lost 2 bases and 5 bases, in that order; junction bases with no gene match: 2. CDR1 is SGHDT and CDR2 is YYEEEE in the germline V gene. The CDR3 has 13 amino acids. CDR3 sequence (DNA): TGTGCCAGCAGCTTCGGACAGGGATATGGCTACACCTTC. It codes for CASSFGQGYGYTF.

The V call is TRBV30, the J call TRBJ2-6; a weak D match, TRBD2 (6 bases). CDR3 size: 15 residues. Trimming pared 0 bases from V and 2 bases from J, leaving 8 bases between. CDR1 and CDR2 (germline): GTSNPN, SVGIG (reference sequence). The CDR3 here is CAWSVWGAGANVLTF. CDR3 DNA: TGTGCCTGGAGTGTTTGGGGGGCTGGGGCCAACGTCCTGACTTTC. The variable domain in full, completed from reference TRBV30 and TRBJ2-6, reads SQTIHQWPATLVQPVGSPLSLECTVEGTSNPNLYWYRQAAGRGLQLLFYSVGIGQISSEVPQNLSASRPQDRQFILSSKKLLLSDSGFYLCAWSVWGAGANVLTFGAGSRLTVL.

The V call is TRBV2, the J call TRBJ2-7; 9 bases fit TRBD2. The CDR3 spans 15 residues. The junction had 7 bases not matched to a gene; V was cut back by 3 bases and J by 4 bases. The germline V gene encodes CDR1 SNHLY and CDR2 FYNNEI. The DNA of the CDR3 is TGTGCCAGCAGTGACGGACTAGCGAGTCGGTACGAGCAGTACTTC. This encodes CASSDGLASRYEQYF.

The chain is built from TRBV18 and TRBJ2-7; maybe TRBD2 (5 bases). The CDR3 covers 17 residues. The V end lost 0 bases, the J end lost 4 bases, and 19 bases lay between the germline ends. Per the germline V gene, CDR1 is KGHSH and CDR2 is LQKENI. CDR3 bases: TGTGCCAGCTCACCACCAGTGCTCGGGCGAGGGTATTACGAGCAGTACTTC. This sequence encodes CASSPPVLGRGYYEQYF.

The chain carries TRBV5-1 and TRBJ2-1; 8 bases match TRBD2. The CDR3 totals 16 residues. The germline CDR1 and CDR2 sequences are SGHRS and YFSETQ. V trimming: 1 base; J trimming: 8 bases; junction bases outside the gene matches: 11. CDR3 region: CASSLLIAGNVDEQFF. The CDR3 DNA reads TGCGCCAGCAGCTTGTTGATAGCGGGAAATGTGGATGAGCAGTTCTTC.